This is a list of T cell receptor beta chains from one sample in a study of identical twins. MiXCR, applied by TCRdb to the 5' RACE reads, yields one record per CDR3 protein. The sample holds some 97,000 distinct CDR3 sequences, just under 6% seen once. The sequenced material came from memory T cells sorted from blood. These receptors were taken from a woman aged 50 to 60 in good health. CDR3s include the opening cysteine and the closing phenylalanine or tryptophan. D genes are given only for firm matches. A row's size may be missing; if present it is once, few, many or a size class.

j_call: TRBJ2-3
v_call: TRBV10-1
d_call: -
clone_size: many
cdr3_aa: CASRSRGRDTYTDTQYF
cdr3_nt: TGCGCCAGCAGAAGCAGGGGACGGGACACATACACAGATACGCAGTATTTT

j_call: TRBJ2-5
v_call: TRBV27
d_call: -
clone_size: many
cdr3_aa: CASSPQGGPQYF
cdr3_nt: TGTGCCAGCAGTCCGCAAGGGGGGCCCCAGTACTTC

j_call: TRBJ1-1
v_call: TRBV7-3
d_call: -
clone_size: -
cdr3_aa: CASSRNHMNTEAFF
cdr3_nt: TGTGCCAGCAGCCGCAATCACATGAACACTGAAGCTTTCTTT

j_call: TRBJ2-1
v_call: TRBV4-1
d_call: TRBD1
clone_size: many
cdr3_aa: CASSQTRDRSEQFF
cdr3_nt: TGCGCCAGCAGCCAAACTAGGGACAGGTCTGAGCAGTTCTTC

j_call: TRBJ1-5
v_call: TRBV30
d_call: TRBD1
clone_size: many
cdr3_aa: CAWSTGTGYPLPPQHF
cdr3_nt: TGTGCCTGGAGTACCGGGACAGGGTACCCCCTTCCGCCCCAGCATTTT

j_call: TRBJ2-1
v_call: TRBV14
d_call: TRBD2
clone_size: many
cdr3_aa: CASKKGGLALRHEQFF
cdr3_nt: TGTGCCAGCAAAAAAGGGGGACTAGCGCTCCGCCATGAGCAGTTCTTC

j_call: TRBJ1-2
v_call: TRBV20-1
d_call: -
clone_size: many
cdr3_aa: CSARANRGGSHGYTF
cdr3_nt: TGCAGTGCTAGGGCCAACCGGGGGGGCTCACATGGCTACACCTTC

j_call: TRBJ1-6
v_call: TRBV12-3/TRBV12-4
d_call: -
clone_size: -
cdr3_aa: CASSLEAPIAGNSPLHF
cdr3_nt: TGTGCCAGCAGTTTAGAAGCACCCATAGCCGGGAATTCACCCCTCCACTTT

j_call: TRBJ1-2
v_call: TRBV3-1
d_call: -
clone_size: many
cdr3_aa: CASSQDLGGKGNYGYTF
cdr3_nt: TGTGCCAGCAGCCAAGATTTGGGGGGAAAGGGTAACTATGGCTACACCTTC

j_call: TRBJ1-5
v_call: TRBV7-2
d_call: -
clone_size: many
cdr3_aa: CASSGQHNQPQHF
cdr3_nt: TGTGCCAGCAGCGGACAGCATAATCAGCCCCAGCATTTT

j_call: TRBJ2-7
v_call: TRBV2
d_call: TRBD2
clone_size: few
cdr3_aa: CASSFAGVSSYEQYF
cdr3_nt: TGTGCCAGCTCCTTCGCGGGGGTGAGCTCCTACGAGCAGTACTTC

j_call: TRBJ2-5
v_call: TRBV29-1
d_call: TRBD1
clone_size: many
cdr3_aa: CSVTGQGPSETQYF
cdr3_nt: TGCAGCGTTACGGGACAGGGTCCCTCGGAGACCCAGTACTTC

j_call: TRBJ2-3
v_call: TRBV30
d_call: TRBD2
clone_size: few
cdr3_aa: CAWSVPDPTGTSGKVPDTQYF
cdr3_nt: TGTGCCTGGAGTGTACCGGACCCAACCGGGACTAGCGGGAAAGTCCCAGATACGCAGTATTTT

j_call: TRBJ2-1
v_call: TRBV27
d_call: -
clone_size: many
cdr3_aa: CANPGPPKSYNEQFF
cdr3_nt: TGTGCCAACCCGGGACCCCCGAAATCATACAATGAGCAGTTCTTC

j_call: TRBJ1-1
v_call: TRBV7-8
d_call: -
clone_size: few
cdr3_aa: CASSLNSFVAFF
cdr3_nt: TGTGCCAGCAGCCTAAACTCATTTGTAGCTTTCTTT

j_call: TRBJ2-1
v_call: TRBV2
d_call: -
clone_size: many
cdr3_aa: CASSDEFYNEQFF
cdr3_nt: TGTGCCAGCAGTGATGAGTTCTACAATGAGCAGTTCTTC

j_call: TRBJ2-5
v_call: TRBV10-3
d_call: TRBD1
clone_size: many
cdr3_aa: CATEGDREETQYF
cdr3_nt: TGTGCCACCGAGGGGGACAGAGAAGAGACCCAGTACTTC

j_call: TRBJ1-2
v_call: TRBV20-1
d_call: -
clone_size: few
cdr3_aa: CSATGIYGYTF
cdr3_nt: TGCAGTGCTACAGGGATCTATGGCTACACCTTC

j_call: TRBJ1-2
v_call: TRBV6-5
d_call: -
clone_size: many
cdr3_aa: CASSDPGYGYTF
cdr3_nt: TGTGCCAGCAGTGACCCGGGCTATGGCTACACCTTC

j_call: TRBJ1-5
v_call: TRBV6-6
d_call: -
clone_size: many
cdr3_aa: CASAQGFGNQPQHF
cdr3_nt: TGTGCCAGCGCTCAGGGGTTTGGCAATCAGCCCCAGCATTTT

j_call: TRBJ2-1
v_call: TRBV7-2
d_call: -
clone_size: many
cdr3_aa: CASSLRPEQFF
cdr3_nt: TGTGCCAGCAGCTTACGACCCGAGCAGTTCTTC

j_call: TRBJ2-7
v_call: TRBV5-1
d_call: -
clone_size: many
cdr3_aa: CASSLYRTPSYEQYF
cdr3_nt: TGCGCCAGCAGCTTGTATCGGACACCTTCCTACGAGCAGTACTTC

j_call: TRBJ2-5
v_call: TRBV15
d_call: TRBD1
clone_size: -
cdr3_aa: CATSTGQGTETQYF
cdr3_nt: TGTGCCACCAGCACCGGACAGGGGACAGAGACCCAGTACTTC

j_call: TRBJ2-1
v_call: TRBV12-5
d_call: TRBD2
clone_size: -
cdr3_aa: CASGPRLAGSAYNEQFF
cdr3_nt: TGTGCTAGTGGCCCCCGACTAGCGGGATCTGCCTACAATGAGCAGTTCTTC

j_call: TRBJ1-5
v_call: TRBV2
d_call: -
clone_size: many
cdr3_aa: CASSDQTVAGGAQHF
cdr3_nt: TGTGCCAGCAGTGACCAGACAGTGGCCGGGGGTGCCCAGCATTTT

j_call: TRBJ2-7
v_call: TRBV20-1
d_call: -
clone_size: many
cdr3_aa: CSALIAADTYEQYF
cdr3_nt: TGCAGTGCCCTGATAGCGGCGGACACCTACGAGCAGTACTTC

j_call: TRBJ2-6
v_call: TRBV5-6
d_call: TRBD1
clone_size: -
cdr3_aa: CASSLVLGTGGSGANVLTF
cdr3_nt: TGTGCCAGCAGCTTGGTATTGGGGACAGGGGGCTCTGGGGCCAACGTCCTGACTTTC